This TCR beta chain comes out of a study of blood T cell repertoires in COVID-19. Recovered participants had two consecutive negative NP/OP PCR tests, healthcare professional clearance, or symptom resolution. This CDR3 has 14 amino acids. Germline V gives CDR1 KGHDR, CDR2 SFDVKD. V lost 8 bases and J lost 2; bases outside the gene matches: 7. Per the original data handling: Amplification from reference gene primers served as the basis for estimated nucleated cell counts. Sequencing used immunoSEQ multiplex PCR; TCRdb keeps in-frame clones, though not all of them. V and J calls and clone size follow that table, whereas D and trimming were derived from the DNA. Among hundreds of thousands of clones, around 86% were seen once, and the ten largest hold 1.5% to 2%.

This chain uses TRBV24-1 with TRBJ1-1; 7 positions match TRBD1. The sequence derives from a woman in her forties or fifties who had recovered from COVID-19. The material sequenced was PBMCs or T cells enriched from blood (not recorded which). The CDR3 nucleotides are TGTGCCACCATGTCTAACAGGGGAAACACTGAAGCTTTCTTT. Amino acid sequence: CATMSNRGNTEAFF.